A selection of T cell receptor beta chains follows, all from one sample in a study of technical replicates of blood from a handful of donors. Measured with immunoSEQ multiplex PCR; TCRdb has only the in-frame clones, and not every one. The sample includes some 89,000 clones, about 95% of them seen just once. The material sequenced was T cells isolated from PBMCs. These receptors all stem from a human donor in good health. CDR3s include the opening cysteine and the closing phenylalanine or tryptophan. The order of the fields is clone size, J gene, CDR3 length, V gene, D gene, CDR3 DNA, CDR3 protein. A D gene is named only where the DNA matches it firmly. Expanded clones get a size class; other rows say once, few or many, or leave the size out.

>NA|TRBJ2-2|12|TRBV29-1|NA
TGCAGCGTTGGAGTTAACACCGGGGAGCTGTTTTTT
CSVGVNTGELFF
>NA|TRBJ1-4|14|TRBV19|NA
TGTGCCAGTAGTATTCTCGGGGTTGGAGAAAAACTGTTTTTT
CASSILGVGEKLFF
>once|TRBJ2-7|15|TRBV7-9|NA
TGTGCCAGCAGCCCAATAACTAAAGGGGCCTACGAGCAGTACTTC
CASSPITKGAYEQYF
>NA|TRBJ1-6|16|TRBV5-6|NA
TGTGCCAGCAGCTTGGGTTCAGGGGCCGTTAATTCACCCCTCCACTTT
CASSLGSGAVNSPLHF
>NA|TRBJ2-7|15|TRBV9|NA
TGTGCCAGCAGCGTAGCTATAGCCAGCTCCTACGAGCAGTACTTC
CASSVAIASSYEQYF
>NA|TRBJ2-3|15|TRBV27|TRBD2
TGTGCCAGCAGGGGTAGACTAGCGGGATTAGATACGCAGTATTTT
CASRGRLAGLDTQYF
>NA|TRBJ1-3|13|TRBV7-8|NA
TGTGCCAGCAGCGAAATTACAGGAAACACCATATATTTT
CASSEITGNTIYF
>NA|TRBJ1-1|12|TRBV6-6|NA
TGTGCCAGCATGGGGGGGAGTACTGAAGCTTTCTTT
CASMGGSTEAFF
>NA|TRBJ2-7|13|TRBV5-1|NA
TGCGCCAGCAGCTTAGTCGGGGACTACGAGCAGTACTTC
CASSLVGDYEQYF
>NA|TRBJ2-1|15|TRBV6-1|TRBD2
TGTGCCAGCAGTGGTACTAGCGGGAGTTTTAATGAGCAGTTCTTC
CASSGTSGSFNEQFF
>once|TRBJ2-1|12|TRBV29-1|TRBD2
TGCAGCGGGACTAGCGGGTACAATGAGCAGTTCTTC
CSGTSGYNEQFF
>NA|TRBJ2-1|17|TRBV11-2|TRBD2
TGTGCCAGCAGCTACCACACTAGCGGGAGGGCCCCGGGTGAGCAGTTCTTC
CASSYHTSGRAPGEQFF
>NA|TRBJ2-7|16|TRBV29-1|TRBD1
TGCAGCGTCATAAGAGGACAGGGAATGATCACCTACGAGCAGTACTTC
CSVIRGQGMITYEQYF
>NA|TRBJ1-2|13|TRBV2|NA
TGTGCCAGCGTGGACAGACTTAACTATGGCTACACCTTC
CASVDRLNYGYTF
>few|TRBJ1-1|11|TRBV20-1|NA
TGCAGTGTTCGGGGGAACACTGAAGCTTTCTTT
CSVRGNTEAFF
>NA|TRBJ2-7|15|TRBV10-3|TRBD2
TGTGCCATCAGTGAGGAAGGACTAGCGGGAGAAGAGCAGTACTTC
CAISEEGLAGEEQYF
>once|TRBJ2-5|14|TRBV9|TRBD2
TGTGCCAGCAGCGTAAGCCCTAGCGGGGAGACCCAGTACTTC
CASSVSPSGETQYF
>NA|TRBJ2-7|15|TRBV12-5|TRBD2
TGTGCTAGTGGCGGGGCCCAGCGGGAGCTCTACGAGCAGTACTTC
CASGGAQRELYEQYF
>NA|TRBJ2-5|13|TRBV5-1|NA
TGCGCCAGCAGCTGGACAGTGACAGAGACCCAGTACTTC
CASSWTVTETQYF
>NA|TRBJ1-5|12|TRBV28|NA
TGTGCCAGCAAAACAGGTAATCAGCCCCAGCATTTT
CASKTGNQPQHF